This T cell receptor beta chain was found in a study of tumor-infiltrating lymphocytes in primary liver carcinoma. Study information: Samples returned roughly 3.65 to 7.13 million productive TCRbeta reads each. Read depth did not differ significantly between tissue types. Findings of the study overall: Tumor-adjacent and tumor-blood pairs shared less of their repertoires than tumor region pairs shared. Roughly 8-25% of top clones, and no more, occurred in all five tumor regions.

TCR beta cDNA was prepared out of roughly 520 ng total RNA by means of a constant-region primer. Construction of TCR beta libraries relied on three successive nested multiplex PCR rounds employing slightly modified ARM-PCR. Investigators reported that the first two PCR rounds, at roughly 10 cycles each, used TRBV1-TRBV30 forward primers with a C-beta reverse primer. Via MiXCR, TCRdb re-called the multiplex PCR reads, giving one row per CDR3 protein. In the table there are tens of thousands of distinct CDR3 sequences, 65% to 85% of which are singletons. This clonotype has a single count. What it recognizes is unknown. Germline and junction disagree at one end, which may indicate a read error. Total RNA and DNA came together from around 20-30 mg of bulk tissue without cell sorting. The CDR3 spans 19 residues. Germline V gene sequence: CDR1 SEHNR, CDR2 FQNEAQ (reference sequence).

The rearrangement uses TRBV7-9 and TRBJ2-2, with a weak D call TRBD1 (6 bases). This receptor was obtained from a woman aged 25 to 39 with primary liver carcinoma and hepatitis B virus infection. The sequenced material came from liver tumor tissue from sampling region 2. Subset specified: tumor region T2, inferior pole. CDR3 residues: CASSLWDQGKNLLTGKLLF. CDR3 bases: TGTGCCAGCAGCCTGTGGGACCAGGGGAAGAACCTCTTAACCGGGAAGCTGCTTTTT. The complete variable domain, with remaining parts taken from reference TRBV7-9 and TRBJ2-2, reads DTGVSQNPRHKITKRGQNVTFRCDPISEHNRLYWYRQTLGQGPEFLTYFQNEAQLEKSRLLSDRFSAERPKGSFSTLEIQRTEQGDSAMYLCASSLWDQGKNLLTGKLLFGEGSRLTVL.